This record looks at one T cell receptor (beta chain) sequence and its context. This sample is part of a study of T cell responses to AZD1222 COVID-19 vaccine. Sequencing used immunoSEQ multiplex PCR; TCRdb keeps in-frame clones, though not all of them. The table shows roughly 100,000 clones, with 80% to 90% occurring only once. Germline assignment: CDR1 ENHRY and CDR2 SYGVKD. Trimming shortened V by 3 bases and J by 5 bases, and 8 bases separated the two germline ends. The CDR3 contains 13 residues. This clonotype was sampled from an adult in good health. The specimen was peripheral blood, collected on day 0 of AZD1222 vaccination. The rearrangement joins TRBV10-3 to TRBJ1-5; D is unclear. As DNA, the CDR3 is TGTGCCATCAGTGATATTAGGGATCAGCCCCAGCATTTT. Protein: CAISDIRDQPQHF.